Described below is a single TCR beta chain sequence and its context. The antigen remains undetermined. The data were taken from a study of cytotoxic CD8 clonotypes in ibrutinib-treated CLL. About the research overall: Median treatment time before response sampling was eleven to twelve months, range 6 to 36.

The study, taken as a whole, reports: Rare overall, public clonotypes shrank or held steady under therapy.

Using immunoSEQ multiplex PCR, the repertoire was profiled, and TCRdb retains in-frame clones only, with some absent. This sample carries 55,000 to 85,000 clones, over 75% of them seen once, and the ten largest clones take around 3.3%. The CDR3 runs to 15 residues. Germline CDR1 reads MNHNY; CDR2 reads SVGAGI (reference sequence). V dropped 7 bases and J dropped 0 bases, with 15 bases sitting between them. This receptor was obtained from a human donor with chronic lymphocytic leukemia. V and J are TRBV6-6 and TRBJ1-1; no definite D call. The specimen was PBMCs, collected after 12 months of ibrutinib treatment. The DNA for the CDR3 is TGTGCCAGCAACAGCAGAAGTAGAATGAACACTGAAGCTTTCTTT. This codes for CASNSRSRMNTEAFF.